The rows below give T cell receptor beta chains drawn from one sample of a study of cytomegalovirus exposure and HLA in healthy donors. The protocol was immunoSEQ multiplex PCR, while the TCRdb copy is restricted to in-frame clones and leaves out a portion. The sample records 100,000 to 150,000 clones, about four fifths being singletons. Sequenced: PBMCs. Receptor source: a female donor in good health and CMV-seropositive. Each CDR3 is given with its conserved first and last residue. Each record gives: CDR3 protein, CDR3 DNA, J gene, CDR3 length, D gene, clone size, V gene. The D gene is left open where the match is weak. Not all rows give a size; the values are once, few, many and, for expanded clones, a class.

CDR3 protein: CASSRQGWASNTGELFF
CDR3 DNA: TGTGCCAGCAGCCGACAGGGGTGGGCATCGAACACCGGGGAGCTGTTTTTT
J gene: TRBJ2-2
CDR3 length: 17
D gene: TRBD1
clone size: NA
V gene: TRBV7-9

CDR3 protein: CASSTPPDRVNQPQHF
CDR3 DNA: TGTGCCAGTAGTACGCCCCCGGACAGGGTTAATCAGCCCCAGCATTTT
J gene: TRBJ1-5
CDR3 length: 16
D gene: TRBD1
clone size: NA
V gene: TRBV19

CDR3 protein: CASSPTGRGGRETQYF
CDR3 DNA: TGTGCCAGCAGCCCTACTGGGCGGGGGGGCCGAGAGACCCAGTACTTC
J gene: TRBJ2-5
CDR3 length: 16
D gene: TRBD2
clone size: NA
V gene: TRBV5-4

CDR3 protein: CASSYTGELFF
CDR3 DNA: TGTGCCAGCAGCTACACCGGGGAGCTGTTTTTT
J gene: TRBJ2-2
CDR3 length: 11
D gene: NA
clone size: NA
V gene: TRBV2

CDR3 protein: CASSLAGGTYNEQFF
CDR3 DNA: TGTGCCAGCAGCCTAGCGGGGGGCACCTACAATGAGCAGTTCTTC
J gene: TRBJ2-1
CDR3 length: 15
D gene: TRBD2
clone size: NA
V gene: TRBV9

CDR3 protein: CAWSEIGTGNTEAFF
CDR3 DNA: TGTGCCTGGAGTGAAATTGGGACAGGGAACACTGAAGCTTTCTTT
J gene: TRBJ1-1
CDR3 length: 15
D gene: TRBD1
clone size: NA
V gene: TRBV30

CDR3 protein: CASSISQGEAFF
CDR3 DNA: TGTGCCAGTAGTATCTCACAGGGTGAAGCTTTCTTT
J gene: TRBJ1-1
CDR3 length: 12
D gene: NA
clone size: NA
V gene: TRBV19

CDR3 protein: CAWSFTGGRSPLHF
CDR3 DNA: TGTGCCTGGAGTTTCACAGGGGGCAGGTCACCCCTCCACTTT
J gene: TRBJ1-6
CDR3 length: 14
D gene: TRBD1
clone size: NA
V gene: TRBV30

CDR3 protein: CASSLGHLAHEQYF
CDR3 DNA: TGTGCCAGCAGCCTGGGACACCTGGCCCACGAGCAGTACTTC
J gene: TRBJ2-7
CDR3 length: 14
D gene: NA
clone size: NA
V gene: TRBV11-2

CDR3 protein: CASSLGFGQGEKLFF
CDR3 DNA: TGCGCCAGCAGCCTCGGGTTCGGACAGGGCGAAAAACTGTTTTTT
J gene: TRBJ1-4
CDR3 length: 15
D gene: TRBD1
clone size: NA
V gene: TRBV4-3

CDR3 protein: CASSQDASGVYEQYF
CDR3 DNA: TGTGCCAGCAGCCAAGATGCTAGCGGGGTCTACGAGCAGTACTTC
J gene: TRBJ2-7
CDR3 length: 15
D gene: TRBD2
clone size: NA
V gene: TRBV4-2

CDR3 protein: CASSIWTDPYEQYF
CDR3 DNA: TGTGCCAGCAGCATATGGACAGATCCCTACGAGCAGTACTTC
J gene: TRBJ2-7
CDR3 length: 14
D gene: NA
clone size: NA
V gene: TRBV5-4

CDR3 protein: CASGRLAGGGEQFF
CDR3 DNA: TGTGCCAGCGGGCGACTAGCGGGGGGCGGTGAGCAGTTCTTC
J gene: TRBJ2-1
CDR3 length: 14
D gene: TRBD2
clone size: NA
V gene: TRBV6-5

CDR3 protein: CASNLGGAGADYEQYF
CDR3 DNA: TGCGCCAGCAACCTCGGGGGGGCCGGGGCAGACTACGAGCAGTACTTC
J gene: TRBJ2-7
CDR3 length: 16
D gene: TRBD2
clone size: NA
V gene: TRBV5-1

CDR3 protein: CASSEDSGVGGNTIYF
CDR3 DNA: TGTGCCAGCAGCGAAGACAGCGGAGTCGGCGGAAACACCATATATTTT
J gene: TRBJ1-3
CDR3 length: 16
D gene: NA
clone size: NA
V gene: TRBV6-1

CDR3 protein: CASSLGTAGGTQYF
CDR3 DNA: TGTGCCAGCAGCTTAGGGACTGCCGGCGGGACCCAGTACTTC
J gene: TRBJ2-5
CDR3 length: 14
D gene: NA
clone size: once
V gene: TRBV7-3

CDR3 protein: CASSLVLTGTEEQYF
CDR3 DNA: TGCGCCAGCAGCTTGGTACTAACCGGGACAGAGGAGCAGTACTTC
J gene: TRBJ2-7
CDR3 length: 15
D gene: TRBD1
clone size: few
V gene: TRBV5-1

CDR3 protein: CASHSGGSNTGELFF
CDR3 DNA: TGCGCCAGCCATAGCGGGGGGTCGAACACCGGGGAGCTGTTTTTT
J gene: TRBJ2-2
CDR3 length: 15
D gene: TRBD2
clone size: NA
V gene: TRBV5-1

CDR3 protein: CASSQSGDNYGYTF
CDR3 DNA: TGTGCCAGCAGCCAATCAGGGGATAACTATGGCTACACCTTC
J gene: TRBJ1-2
CDR3 length: 14
D gene: NA
clone size: NA
V gene: TRBV7-2

CDR3 protein: CASRLAPVGEQYF
CDR3 DNA: TGTGCCAGCAGGCTAGCCCCGGTGGGGGAGCAGTACTTC
J gene: TRBJ2-7
CDR3 length: 13
D gene: NA
clone size: NA
V gene: TRBV13

CDR3 protein: CAWDRENTGELFF
CDR3 DNA: TGTGCCTGGGACAGGGAGAACACCGGGGAGCTGTTTTTT
J gene: TRBJ2-2
CDR3 length: 13
D gene: TRBD1
clone size: NA
V gene: TRBV30

CDR3 protein: CASTRTGQHNSPLHF
CDR3 DNA: TGTGCCAGCACCCGGACGGGACAGCATAATTCACCCCTCCACTTT
J gene: TRBJ1-6
CDR3 length: 15
D gene: TRBD1
clone size: few
V gene: TRBV5-8

CDR3 protein: CASSLSTSGAGHEQYF
CDR3 DNA: TGTGCCAGCAGCTTATCAACTAGCGGAGCCGGCCACGAGCAGTACTTC
J gene: TRBJ2-7
CDR3 length: 16
D gene: TRBD2
clone size: NA
V gene: TRBV7-2

CDR3 protein: CASSHSRGEQYF
CDR3 DNA: TGTGCCAGCAGCCACTCGCGGGGCGAGCAGTACTTC
J gene: TRBJ2-7
CDR3 length: 12
D gene: NA
clone size: few
V gene: TRBV7-2

CDR3 protein: CASRIDRVGGYTF
CDR3 DNA: TGTGCCAGCAGGATTGACAGGGTAGGGGGCTACACCTTC
J gene: TRBJ1-2
CDR3 length: 13
D gene: TRBD1
clone size: once
V gene: TRBV5-5

CDR3 protein: CASSEQGPSDSPLHF
CDR3 DNA: TGTGCCAGCAGTGAACAGGGCCCTAGCGATTCACCCCTCCACTTT
J gene: TRBJ1-6
CDR3 length: 15
D gene: NA
clone size: NA
V gene: TRBV6-1

CDR3 protein: CASSLDLFGPEAFF
CDR3 DNA: TGTGCCAGCAGTCTCGATCTGTTCGGTCCGGAGGCTTTCTTT
J gene: TRBJ1-1
CDR3 length: 14
D gene: NA
clone size: NA
V gene: TRBV5-5

CDR3 protein: CASLEGGMNTEAFF
CDR3 DNA: TGTGCCAGCCTTGAGGGAGGAATGAACACTGAAGCTTTCTTT
J gene: TRBJ1-1
CDR3 length: 14
D gene: NA
clone size: NA
V gene: TRBV28

CDR3 protein: CASAGTVNTEAFF
CDR3 DNA: TGTGCCAGCGCCGGGACAGTGAACACTGAAGCTTTCTTT
J gene: TRBJ1-1
CDR3 length: 13
D gene: TRBD1
clone size: NA
V gene: TRBV6-5

CDR3 protein: CASSSQGTGNTIYF
CDR3 DNA: TGTGCCAGCAGCTCTCAGGGTACTGGAAACACCATATATTTT
J gene: TRBJ1-3
CDR3 length: 14
D gene: NA
clone size: NA
V gene: TRBV7-9

CDR3 protein: CASSSVYEQFF
CDR3 DNA: TGTGCCAGCAGCTCAGTATATGAGCAGTTCTTC
J gene: TRBJ2-1
CDR3 length: 11
D gene: NA
clone size: NA
V gene: TRBV7-2

CDR3 protein: CAWTTGYEQYF
CDR3 DNA: TGTGCCTGGACCACGGGGTACGAGCAGTACTTC
J gene: TRBJ2-7
CDR3 length: 11
D gene: NA
clone size: NA
V gene: TRBV30

CDR3 protein: CASSEVGTSGGGQFF
CDR3 DNA: TGTGCCAGCAGTGAGGTGGGGACTAGCGGGGGGGGACAGTTCTTC
J gene: TRBJ2-1
CDR3 length: 15
D gene: TRBD2
clone size: few
V gene: TRBV7-3

CDR3 protein: CASSVANWGGNSPLHF
CDR3 DNA: TGTGCCAGCAGCGTAGCTAATTGGGGCGGTAATTCACCCCTCCACTTT
J gene: TRBJ1-6
CDR3 length: 16
D gene: NA
clone size: NA
V gene: TRBV9

CDR3 protein: CASRPSGGYGYTF
CDR3 DNA: TGTGCCAGCAGGCCCTCTGGAGGCTATGGCTACACCTTC
J gene: TRBJ1-2
CDR3 length: 13
D gene: NA
clone size: NA
V gene: TRBV6-5

CDR3 protein: CASSSTGFANTGELFF
CDR3 DNA: TGCGCCAGCAGCTCCACTGGTTTCGCGAACACCGGGGAGCTGTTTTTT
J gene: TRBJ2-2
CDR3 length: 16
D gene: NA
clone size: NA
V gene: TRBV5-1

CDR3 protein: CASSLAFGYEQYF
CDR3 DNA: TGTGCCAGCAGCTTGGCCTTCGGCTACGAGCAGTACTTC
J gene: TRBJ2-7
CDR3 length: 13
D gene: NA
clone size: few
V gene: TRBV5-4

CDR3 protein: CASTLSTGAYNSPLHF
CDR3 DNA: TGTGCCAGCACCCTCTCAACAGGGGCCTATAATTCACCCCTCCACTTT
J gene: TRBJ1-6
CDR3 length: 16
D gene: TRBD1
clone size: NA
V gene: TRBV25-1

CDR3 protein: CASSLGTANTEAFF
CDR3 DNA: TGTGCCAGCAGCCTAGGGACAGCTAACACTGAAGCTTTCTTT
J gene: TRBJ1-1
CDR3 length: 14
D gene: TRBD1
clone size: NA
V gene: TRBV7-9

CDR3 protein: CASSLRDRSGEAFF
CDR3 DNA: TGTGCCAGCAGCCTACGTGACAGGTCCGGCGAGGCTTTCTTT
J gene: TRBJ1-1
CDR3 length: 14
D gene: NA
clone size: NA
V gene: TRBV11-2

CDR3 protein: CAWGRSDNSPLHF
CDR3 DNA: TGTGCCTGGGGGCGTTCCGATAATTCACCCCTCCACTTT
J gene: TRBJ1-6
CDR3 length: 13
D gene: NA
clone size: once
V gene: TRBV30

CDR3 protein: CASSDYTVNQPQHF
CDR3 DNA: TGTGCCAGCAGCGATTACACAGTGAATCAGCCCCAGCATTTT
J gene: TRBJ1-5
CDR3 length: 14
D gene: NA
clone size: NA
V gene: TRBV7-9

CDR3 protein: CASSIRGQGYEKLFF
CDR3 DNA: TGTGCCAGTAGTATCAGGGGACAGGGGTATGAAAAACTGTTTTTT
J gene: TRBJ1-4
CDR3 length: 15
D gene: TRBD1
clone size: NA
V gene: TRBV19

CDR3 protein: CASSSGDRIGGSPLHF
CDR3 DNA: TGTGCCAGTAGTTCGGGGGACAGAATTGGTGGTTCACCCCTCCACTTT
J gene: TRBJ1-6
CDR3 length: 16
D gene: TRBD1
clone size: NA
V gene: TRBV19

CDR3 protein: CASSPSPNSALHF
CDR3 DNA: TGTGCCAGCAGTCCATCCCCCAATTCGGCCCTCCACTTT
J gene: TRBJ1-6
CDR3 length: 13
D gene: NA
clone size: NA
V gene: TRBV27

CDR3 protein: CASRSFPYGYTF
CDR3 DNA: TGTGCCAGTAGATCCTTCCCCTATGGCTACACCTTC
J gene: TRBJ1-2
CDR3 length: 12
D gene: NA
clone size: NA
V gene: TRBV19

CDR3 protein: CAWSPLGQGNSPLHF
CDR3 DNA: TGTGCCTGGAGTCCATTGGGACAGGGGAATTCACCCCTCCACTTT
J gene: TRBJ1-6
CDR3 length: 15
D gene: TRBD1
clone size: NA
V gene: TRBV30

CDR3 protein: CASSESAAMNTEAFF
CDR3 DNA: TGTGCCAGCAGTGAGTCGGCGGCGATGAACACTGAAGCTTTCTTT
J gene: TRBJ1-1
CDR3 length: 15
D gene: NA
clone size: NA
V gene: TRBV2

CDR3 protein: CASSLSWGGYEQYF
CDR3 DNA: TGTGCCAGCAGTTTATCGTGGGGGGGCTACGAGCAGTACTTC
J gene: TRBJ2-7
CDR3 length: 14
D gene: TRBD2
clone size: NA
V gene: TRBV27

CDR3 protein: CASSYSGLATYEQYF
CDR3 DNA: TGTGCCAGCAGTTACTCCGGACTGGCGACCTACGAGCAGTACTTC
J gene: TRBJ2-7
CDR3 length: 15
D gene: NA
clone size: once
V gene: TRBV6-5

CDR3 protein: CASSFRSYGYTF
CDR3 DNA: TGTGCCAGCAGTTTCCGGAGCTATGGCTACACCTTC
J gene: TRBJ1-2
CDR3 length: 12
D gene: NA
clone size: NA
V gene: TRBV28

CDR3 protein: CASSIGGVSYEQYF
CDR3 DNA: TGTGCCAGCAGCATCGGGGGGGTTAGCTACGAGCAGTACTTC
J gene: TRBJ2-7
CDR3 length: 14
D gene: TRBD2
clone size: NA
V gene: TRBV7-9

CDR3 protein: CASSLEERGVLSGANVLTF
CDR3 DNA: TGCGCCAGCAGCTTGGAGGAGCGGGGGGTCCTCTCTGGGGCCAACGTCCTGACTTTC
J gene: TRBJ2-6
CDR3 length: 19
D gene: TRBD2
clone size: NA
V gene: TRBV5-1

CDR3 protein: CASSKPGQGAYEQYF
CDR3 DNA: TGTGCCAGCAGCAAGCCGGGACAGGGGGCGTACGAGCAGTACTTC
J gene: TRBJ2-7
CDR3 length: 15
D gene: TRBD1
clone size: NA
V gene: TRBV5-4

CDR3 protein: CASSLSGQTNSPLHF
CDR3 DNA: TGTGCCAGCAGCTTATCGGGACAGACTAATTCACCCCTCCACTTT
J gene: TRBJ1-6
CDR3 length: 15
D gene: TRBD1
clone size: NA
V gene: TRBV11-1

CDR3 protein: CASSDPDRGYGYTF
CDR3 DNA: TGTGCCAGCAGCGACCCGGACAGGGGCTATGGCTACACCTTC
J gene: TRBJ1-2
CDR3 length: 14
D gene: TRBD1
clone size: once
V gene: TRBV7-3

CDR3 protein: CASGRGGEQFF
CDR3 DNA: TGTGCCAGCGGCAGGGGAGGGGAGCAGTTCTTC
J gene: TRBJ2-1
CDR3 length: 11
D gene: NA
clone size: once
V gene: TRBV6-6

CDR3 protein: CASSLEGASNQPQHF
CDR3 DNA: TGTGCCAGCAGCTTAGAGGGGGCTAGCAATCAGCCCCAGCATTTT
J gene: TRBJ1-5
CDR3 length: 15
D gene: TRBD1
clone size: NA
V gene: TRBV7-9

CDR3 protein: CASSFTGTGVHEQYF
CDR3 DNA: TGTGCCAGCAGTTTCACCGGGACAGGGGTCCACGAGCAGTACTTC
J gene: TRBJ2-7
CDR3 length: 15
D gene: TRBD1
clone size: NA
V gene: TRBV27

CDR3 protein: CASSLRVTDTQYF
CDR3 DNA: TGTGCCAGCAGTTTACGGGTCACAGATACGCAGTATTTT
J gene: TRBJ2-3
CDR3 length: 13
D gene: NA
clone size: NA
V gene: TRBV27